One and the same sample provided the 2 T cell receptor beta chains below, sequenced in a study of shared clonotypes between healthy human individuals. TCRdb keeps only in-frame clones here, not all; method: immunoSEQ multiplex PCR. This repertoire shows about 95,000 clones, around 67% found once; its top ten account for roughly 40%. The sample taken for sequencing was memory CD8+ T cells sorted from blood. Regarding subset: CD45RO+ cells pooled with CCR7-negative TemRA cells. Receptor source: a young man in good health.

The V call is TRBV9, the J call TRBJ1-1; a possible D gene is TRBD1 (6 bases). V dropped 0 bases and J dropped 6 bases, with 15 bases sitting between them. From germline, CDR1 is SGDLS and CDR2 YYNGEE. This CDR3 has 15 residues. The CDR3 bases are TGTGCCAGCAGCGTAGCAGGGGTTGGTTTTTCTGAAGCTTTCTTT. Translated: CASSVAGVGFSEAFF.

For this clone: A clone one base away is much larger, so this may be a read error. The rearrangement joins TRBV28 to TRBJ2-5, with D unresolved. Trimming took off 2 bases at V and 5 bases at J, with 15 bases between the two ends. The CDR3 is 15 residues long. Germline V CDR1 and CDR2: MDHEN, SYDVKM. The CDR3 loop is CASSLRSIMGETQYF. In DNA, the CDR3 is TGTGCCAGCAGTTTACGATCGATCATGGGGGAGACCCAGTACTTC.